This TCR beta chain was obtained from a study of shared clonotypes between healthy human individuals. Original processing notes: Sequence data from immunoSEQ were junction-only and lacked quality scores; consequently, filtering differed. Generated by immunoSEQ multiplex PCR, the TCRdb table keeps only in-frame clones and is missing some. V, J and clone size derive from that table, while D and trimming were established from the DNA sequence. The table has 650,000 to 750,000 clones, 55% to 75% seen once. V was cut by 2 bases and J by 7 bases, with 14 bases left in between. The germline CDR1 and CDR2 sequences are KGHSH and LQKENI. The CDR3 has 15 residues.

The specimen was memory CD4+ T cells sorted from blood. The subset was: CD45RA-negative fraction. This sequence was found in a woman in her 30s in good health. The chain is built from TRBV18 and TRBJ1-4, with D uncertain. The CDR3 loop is CASSPRAVFFEKLFF. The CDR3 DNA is TGTGCCAGCTCACCAAGGGCCGTTTTCTTTGAAAAACTGTTTTTT.